This TCR beta chain was sequenced during a study of PD-1 blockade in mismatch repair-deficient tumors. Study results and limitations: Rapid post-treatment expansion, then contraction, generally preceding radiologic response, marked tumor-resident clones.

The protocol was immunoSEQ multiplex PCR, while the TCRdb copy is restricted to in-frame clones and leaves out a portion. Here the sample spans roughly 110,000 clones, around three quarters being singletons. This CDR3 contains 12 residues. The germline V and J ends were trimmed by 1 base and 8 bases, with 7 bases remaining between them. The germline V gene has CDR1 SGHRS and CDR2 YFSETQ. Concerning this clone itself: The antigen remains unidentified.

Every patient had mismatch repair deficiency by PCR or immunohistochemistry. This clonotype was obtained from an adult with mismatch repair-deficient cancer. The source material was peripheral blood, sampled about 13 months after starting pembrolizumab. V is TRBV5-1 and J is TRBJ2-1, with D unresolved. This chain's CDR3 is CASSLIGDEQFF. The CDR3 DNA reads TGCGCCAGCAGCTTGATTGGCGATGAGCAGTTCTTC.